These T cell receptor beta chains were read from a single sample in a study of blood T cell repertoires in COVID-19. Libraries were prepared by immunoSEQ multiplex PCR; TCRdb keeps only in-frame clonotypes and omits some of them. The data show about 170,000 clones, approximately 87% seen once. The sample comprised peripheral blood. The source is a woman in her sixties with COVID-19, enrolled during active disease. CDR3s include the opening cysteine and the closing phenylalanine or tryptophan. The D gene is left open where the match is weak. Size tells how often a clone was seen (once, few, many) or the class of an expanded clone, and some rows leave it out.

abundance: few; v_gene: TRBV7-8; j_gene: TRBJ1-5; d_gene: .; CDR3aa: CASSLGWQGSDQPQHF; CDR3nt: TGTGCCAGCAGCTTAGGTTGGCAGGGGAGCGATCAGCCCCAGCATTTT
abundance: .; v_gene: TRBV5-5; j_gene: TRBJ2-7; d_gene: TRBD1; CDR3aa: CASSTGSGTAYEQYF; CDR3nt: TGTGCCAGCAGCACGGGCTCCGGGACAGCCTACGAGCAGTACTTC
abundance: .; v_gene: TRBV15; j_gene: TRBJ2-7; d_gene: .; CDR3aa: CATSREQGGYEQYF; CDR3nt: TGTGCCACCAGCAGAGAACAGGGTGGCTACGAGCAGTACTTC
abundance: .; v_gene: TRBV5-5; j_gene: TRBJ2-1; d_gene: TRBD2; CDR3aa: CASSPAGGYNEQFF; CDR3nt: TGTGCCAGCAGCCCGGCGGGGGGGTACAATGAGCAGTTCTTC
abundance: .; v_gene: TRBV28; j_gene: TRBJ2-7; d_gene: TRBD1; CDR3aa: CASTHSTGGYEQYF; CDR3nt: TGTGCCAGCACCCATTCGACAGGGGGCTACGAGCAGTACTTC
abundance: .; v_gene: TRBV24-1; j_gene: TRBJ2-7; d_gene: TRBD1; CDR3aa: CATRVGQGSEQYF; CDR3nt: TGTGCCACCAGGGTGGGACAGGGGAGCGAGCAGTACTTC
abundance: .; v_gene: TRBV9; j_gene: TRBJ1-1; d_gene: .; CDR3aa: CASSETGRTEAFF; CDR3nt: TGTGCCAGCAGCGAAACAGGGCGAACTGAAGCTTTCTTT
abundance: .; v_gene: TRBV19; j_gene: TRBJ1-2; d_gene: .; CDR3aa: CASSRDSQYGYTF; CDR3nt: TGTGCCAGTAGCCGGGACTCTCAGTATGGCTACACCTTC
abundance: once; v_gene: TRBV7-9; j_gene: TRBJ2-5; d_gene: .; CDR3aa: CASSLLLGAGETQYF; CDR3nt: TGTGCCAGCAGCTTGCTTCTAGGGGCAGGGGAGACCCAGTACTTC
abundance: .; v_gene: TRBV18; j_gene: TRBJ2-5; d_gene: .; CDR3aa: CASSPAGRQETQYF; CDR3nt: TGTGCCAGCTCACCAGCGGGGCGACAAGAGACCCAGTACTTC
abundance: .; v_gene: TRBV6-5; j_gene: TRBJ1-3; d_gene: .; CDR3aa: CATQREGGRGNTIYF; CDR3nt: TGTGCCACCCAGAGGGAGGGCGGACGCGGAAACACCATATATTTT
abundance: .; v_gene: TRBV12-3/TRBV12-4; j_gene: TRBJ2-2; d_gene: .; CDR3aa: CASSFSVGELFF; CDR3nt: TGTGCCAGCAGTTTTAGCGTCGGGGAGCTGTTTTTT
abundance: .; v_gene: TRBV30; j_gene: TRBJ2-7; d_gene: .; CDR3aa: CAWSGGGTEISDQYF; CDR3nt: TGTGCCTGGTCAGGAGGAGGGACGGAGATTTCCGACCAGTACTTC
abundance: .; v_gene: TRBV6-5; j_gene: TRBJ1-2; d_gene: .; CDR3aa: CASRNLQGGYTF; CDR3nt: TGTGCCAGCAGGAATTTACAGGGCGGCTACACCTTC
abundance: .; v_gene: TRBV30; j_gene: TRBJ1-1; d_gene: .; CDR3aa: CAWSVRRMNTEAFF; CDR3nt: TGTGCCTGGTCGGTGAGGAGAATGAACACTGAAGCTTTCTTT